This entry features one T cell receptor (delta chain) sequence. TCRdb ran CATT on the RT-PCR reads. The sample contains 4,700 or so delta-chain clones, approximately 15% of which appear only once. The CDR3 is made up of 21 amino acids. Germline V gene sequence: CDR1 TSWWSYY, CDR2 QGS. V was pared by 2 bases and J by 4 bases, with 19 bases of the junction left unmatched. This record comes from a study of gamma-delta T cells after stem cell transplantation. V and J are TRDV1 and TRDJ1, with 13 bases aligning to TRDD3. The J gene, left out of TCRdb, was set here by checking the DNA against germline. Sequencing was performed on gamma-delta T cells. The sequence came from a human donor. It is not recorded whose cells these are; they may come from a transplant donor. The CDR3 region is CALGEELPTTRLGDTGDKLIF. CDR3 DNA sequence: TGTGCTCTTGGGGAAGAGCTTCCTACTACTCGACTGGGGGATACGGGCGATAAACTCATCTTT.